This entry features one TCR beta chain sequence. Its target is not known. The data stem from a study of cytomegalovirus exposure and HLA in healthy donors. The germline V and J ends were trimmed by 1 base and 3 bases, with 13 bases remaining between them. Germline CDR1 is SGHTA and CDR2 is FQGNSA. This CDR3 region has 15 residues. Both 60 Vbeta primers and 13 Jbeta primers went into the PCR. Here immunoSEQ multiplex PCR was the method, and the copy in TCRdb shows in-frame clones only, minus some. Here the sample spans 50,000 to 80,000 clones, around four fifths being singletons. General study points: It was only CMV serostatus that was available as immune exposure information.

The clonotype comes from a male donor in good health and CMV-seropositive. Sequencing input: PBMCs. The rearrangement joins TRBV7-2 to TRBJ2-7; perhaps TRBD1 as D (5 bases). The CDR3 loop is CASSLVQGLVYEQYF. The DNA of the CDR3 is TGTGCCAGCAGCTTAGTTCAGGGCCTAGTCTACGAGCAGTACTTC.